This TCR beta chain was observed in a study of control samples from healthy donors and cancer patients. The CDR3 sequence is 14 residues long. V was trimmed by 1 base and J by 6 bases, leaving 9 bases between them. Germline V gives CDR1 LNHDA, CDR2 SQIVND (reference sequence). Generated by immunoSEQ multiplex PCR, the TCRdb table keeps only in-frame clones and is missing some. The sample has under 15,000 clones, roughly 94% seen once. Sequencing was carried out using PBMCs. The V gene is TRBV19, the J gene TRBJ2-2; D is perhaps TRBD1 or TRBD2 (5 bases each). The receptor's source is a man aged 70 or older with head and neck cancer. This CDR3 reads CASSIGGVAGELFF. CDR3 DNA sequence: TGTGCCAGTAGTATAGGAGGGGTCGCCGGGGAGCTGTTTTTT.